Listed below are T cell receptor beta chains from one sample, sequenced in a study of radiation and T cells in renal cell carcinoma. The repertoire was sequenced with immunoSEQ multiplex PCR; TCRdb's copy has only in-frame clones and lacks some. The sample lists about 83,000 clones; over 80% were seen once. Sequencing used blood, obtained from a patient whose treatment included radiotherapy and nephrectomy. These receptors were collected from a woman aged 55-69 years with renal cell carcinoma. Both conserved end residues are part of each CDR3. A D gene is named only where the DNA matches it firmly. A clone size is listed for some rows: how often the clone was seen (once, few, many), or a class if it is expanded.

CDR3 protein: CSVEDPGLATDTQYF
CDR3 DNA: TGCAGCGTTGAAGACCCGGGACTCGCCACAGATACGCAGTATTTT
J gene: TRBJ2-3
D gene: -
V gene: TRBV29-1
clone size: once

CDR3 protein: CASSVSGVTAEQYF
CDR3 DNA: TGTGCCAGCAGCGTTTCAGGGGTGACTGCCGAGCAGTACTTC
J gene: TRBJ2-7
D gene: -
V gene: TRBV9
clone size: -

CDR3 protein: CASSSELAGAVNEQFF
CDR3 DNA: TGCGCCAGCAGCTCGGAACTAGCGGGGGCCGTCAATGAGCAGTTCTTC
J gene: TRBJ2-1
D gene: TRBD2
V gene: TRBV5-1
clone size: -

CDR3 protein: CSVAPGSGGQPQHF
CDR3 DNA: TGCAGCGTTGCACCAGGGTCGGGGGGACAGCCCCAGCATTTT
J gene: TRBJ1-5
D gene: -
V gene: TRBV29-1
clone size: -

CDR3 protein: CASSSPRDGEQETQYF
CDR3 DNA: TGTGCCAGCAGTTCGCCCCGGGACGGGGAGCAAGAGACCCAGTACTTC
J gene: TRBJ2-5
D gene: -
V gene: TRBV6-5
clone size: -

CDR3 protein: CASSPSARDSTDTQYF
CDR3 DNA: TGTGCCAGCTCACCATCGGCAAGGGATAGCACAGATACGCAGTATTTT
J gene: TRBJ2-3
D gene: -
V gene: TRBV18
clone size: -

CDR3 protein: CSVGGDIRLYNEQFF
CDR3 DNA: TGCAGCGTTGGGGGGGACATCCGCCTCTACAATGAGCAGTTCTTC
J gene: TRBJ2-1
D gene: -
V gene: TRBV29-1
clone size: -

CDR3 protein: CASSESYNSPLHF
CDR3 DNA: TGTGCCAGCAGTGAGTCCTATAATTCACCCCTCCACTTT
J gene: TRBJ1-6
D gene: -
V gene: TRBV6-4
clone size: -

CDR3 protein: CASSFGGGFNEKLFF
CDR3 DNA: TGTGCCAGCAGTTTCGGCGGTGGATTTAATGAAAAACTGTTTTTT
J gene: TRBJ1-4
D gene: -
V gene: TRBV6-5
clone size: -

CDR3 protein: CASSPDGASGNTIYF
CDR3 DNA: TGTGCCAGCAGCCCGGACGGGGCCTCTGGAAACACCATATATTTT
J gene: TRBJ1-3
D gene: -
V gene: TRBV9
clone size: -

CDR3 protein: CASSLGQNQPQHF
CDR3 DNA: TGTGCCAGCAGCTTGGGGCAAAATCAGCCCCAGCATTTT
J gene: TRBJ1-5
D gene: -
V gene: TRBV5-6
clone size: -

CDR3 protein: CASTIAGTGGGELFF
CDR3 DNA: TGTGCCAGCACTATCGCCGGGACAGGGGGCGGGGAGCTGTTTTTT
J gene: TRBJ2-2
D gene: TRBD1
V gene: TRBV27
clone size: -

CDR3 protein: CASSRGFGNQPQHF
CDR3 DNA: TGTGCCAGCAGCAGGGGCTTCGGTAATCAGCCCCAGCATTTT
J gene: TRBJ1-5
D gene: -
V gene: TRBV28
clone size: -

CDR3 protein: CAWSATSGSSHTQYF
CDR3 DNA: TGTGCCTGGAGTGCCACTAGCGGGAGTTCACATACGCAGTATTTT
J gene: TRBJ2-3
D gene: TRBD2
V gene: TRBV30
clone size: -

CDR3 protein: CASSVGRGGNIQYF
CDR3 DNA: TGTGCCAGCAGCGTAGGACGTGGAGGAAACATTCAGTACTTC
J gene: TRBJ2-4
D gene: -
V gene: TRBV2
clone size: once

CDR3 protein: CASNPGGIYNEQFF
CDR3 DNA: TGTGCCAGTAACCCTGGGGGAATCTACAATGAGCAGTTCTTC
J gene: TRBJ2-1
D gene: -
V gene: TRBV19
clone size: -

CDR3 protein: CSVGSGVAYEQYF
CDR3 DNA: TGCAGCGTCGGTAGCGGGGTTGCCTACGAGCAGTACTTC
J gene: TRBJ2-7
D gene: TRBD2
V gene: TRBV29-1
clone size: -

CDR3 protein: CASSLEGQGEVDTQYF
CDR3 DNA: TGCGCCAGCAGCTTGGAAGGACAGGGGGAGGTGGATACGCAGTATTTT
J gene: TRBJ2-3
D gene: TRBD1
V gene: TRBV5-1
clone size: -

CDR3 protein: CASRGTGGNTEAFF
CDR3 DNA: TGTGCCAGCAGGGGGACAGGCGGAAACACTGAAGCTTTCTTT
J gene: TRBJ1-1
D gene: TRBD1
V gene: TRBV6-5
clone size: -

CDR3 protein: CARRGRVKRGSSYNEQFF
CDR3 DNA: TGTGCCAGAAGAGGACGTGTAAAACGGGGGAGCTCCTACAATGAGCAGTTCTTC
J gene: TRBJ2-1
D gene: -
V gene: TRBV5-3
clone size: few

CDR3 protein: CASSPDLSGGTYEQYF
CDR3 DNA: TGTGCCAGCAGCCCGGACCTTAGCGGGGGCACCTACGAGCAGTACTTC
J gene: TRBJ2-7
D gene: TRBD2
V gene: TRBV4-2
clone size: -

CDR3 protein: CASKTSGGGEQFF
CDR3 DNA: TGTGCCAGTAAGACCTCAGGGGGCGGTGAGCAGTTCTTC
J gene: TRBJ2-1
D gene: TRBD1
V gene: TRBV19
clone size: -

CDR3 protein: CASSLLPPQGGEDEKLFF
CDR3 DNA: TGTGCCAGCTCTCTGCTCCCCCCTCAGGGAGGTGAGGATGAAAAACTGTTTTTT
J gene: TRBJ1-4
D gene: -
V gene: TRBV18
clone size: -

CDR3 protein: CASSRTGTGAPDTQYF
CDR3 DNA: TGTGCCAGCAGCCGTACCGGGACAGGGGCCCCAGATACGCAGTATTTT
J gene: TRBJ2-3
D gene: TRBD1
V gene: TRBV7-8
clone size: -

CDR3 protein: CAISGLDRGAFF
CDR3 DNA: TGTGCCATCAGTGGGCTGGACAGGGGAGCTTTCTTT
J gene: TRBJ1-1
D gene: TRBD1
V gene: TRBV10-3
clone size: once

CDR3 protein: CAISKGNGYTF
CDR3 DNA: TGTGCCATCAGTAAAGGGAATGGCTACACCTTC
J gene: TRBJ1-2
D gene: -
V gene: TRBV10-3
clone size: -

CDR3 protein: CATRRDFNEKLFF
CDR3 DNA: TGTGCCACCCGCCGGGATTTTAATGAAAAACTGTTTTTT
J gene: TRBJ1-4
D gene: -
V gene: TRBV2
clone size: -

CDR3 protein: CASSPPSSYEQYF
CDR3 DNA: TGTGCCAGCAGCCCGCCCAGCTCCTACGAGCAGTACTTC
J gene: TRBJ2-7
D gene: -
V gene: TRBV7-9
clone size: -

CDR3 protein: CASSLRRALSNQPQHF
CDR3 DNA: TGTGCCAGCAGCTTAAGGCGGGCGCTTAGCAATCAGCCCCAGCATTTT
J gene: TRBJ1-5
D gene: -
V gene: TRBV7-2
clone size: -

CDR3 protein: CASSDSGRNTDTQYF
CDR3 DNA: TGTGCCAGCAGTGATAGCGGGAGAAACACAGATACGCAGTATTTT
J gene: TRBJ2-3
D gene: TRBD2
V gene: TRBV25-1
clone size: -

CDR3 protein: CATVLAWDRTYEQYF
CDR3 DNA: TGTGCCACCGTGCTAGCGTGGGACAGGACCTACGAGCAGTACTTC
J gene: TRBJ2-7
D gene: TRBD1
V gene: TRBV10-3
clone size: -